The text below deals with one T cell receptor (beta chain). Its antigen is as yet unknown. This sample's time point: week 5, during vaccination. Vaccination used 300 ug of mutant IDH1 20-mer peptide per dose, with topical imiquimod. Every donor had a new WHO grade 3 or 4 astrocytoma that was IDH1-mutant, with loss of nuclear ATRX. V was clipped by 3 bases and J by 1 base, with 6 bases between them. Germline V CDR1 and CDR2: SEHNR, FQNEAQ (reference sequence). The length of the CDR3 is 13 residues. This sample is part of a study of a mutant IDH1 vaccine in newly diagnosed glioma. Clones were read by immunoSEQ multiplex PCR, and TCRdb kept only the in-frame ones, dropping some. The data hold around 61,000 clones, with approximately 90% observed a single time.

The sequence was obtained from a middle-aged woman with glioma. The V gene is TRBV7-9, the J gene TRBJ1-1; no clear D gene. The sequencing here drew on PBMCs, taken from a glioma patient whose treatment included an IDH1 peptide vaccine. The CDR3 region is CASSLTQNTEAFF. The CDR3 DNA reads TGTGCCAGCAGCTTGACTCAGAACACTGAAGCTTTCTTT.